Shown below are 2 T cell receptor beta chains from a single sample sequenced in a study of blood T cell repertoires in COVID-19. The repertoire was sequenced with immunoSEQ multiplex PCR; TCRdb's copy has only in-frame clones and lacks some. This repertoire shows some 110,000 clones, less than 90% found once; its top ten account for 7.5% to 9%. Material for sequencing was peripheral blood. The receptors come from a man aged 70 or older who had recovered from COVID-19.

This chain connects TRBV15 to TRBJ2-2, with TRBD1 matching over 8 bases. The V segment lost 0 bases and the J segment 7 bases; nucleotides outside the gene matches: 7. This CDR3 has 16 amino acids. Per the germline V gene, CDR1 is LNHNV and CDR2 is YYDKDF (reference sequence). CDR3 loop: CATSRDQGARNGELFF. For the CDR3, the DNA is TGTGCCACCAGCAGAGACCAGGGGGCGAGAAACGGGGAGCTGTTTTTT.

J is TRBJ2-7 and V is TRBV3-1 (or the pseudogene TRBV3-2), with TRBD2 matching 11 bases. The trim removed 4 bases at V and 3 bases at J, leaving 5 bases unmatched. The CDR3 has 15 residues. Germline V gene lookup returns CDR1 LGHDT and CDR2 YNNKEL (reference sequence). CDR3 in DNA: TGTGCCAGCAGCCGATCGACTAGCGGGGACTACGAGCAGTACTTC. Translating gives CASSRSTSGDYEQYF.